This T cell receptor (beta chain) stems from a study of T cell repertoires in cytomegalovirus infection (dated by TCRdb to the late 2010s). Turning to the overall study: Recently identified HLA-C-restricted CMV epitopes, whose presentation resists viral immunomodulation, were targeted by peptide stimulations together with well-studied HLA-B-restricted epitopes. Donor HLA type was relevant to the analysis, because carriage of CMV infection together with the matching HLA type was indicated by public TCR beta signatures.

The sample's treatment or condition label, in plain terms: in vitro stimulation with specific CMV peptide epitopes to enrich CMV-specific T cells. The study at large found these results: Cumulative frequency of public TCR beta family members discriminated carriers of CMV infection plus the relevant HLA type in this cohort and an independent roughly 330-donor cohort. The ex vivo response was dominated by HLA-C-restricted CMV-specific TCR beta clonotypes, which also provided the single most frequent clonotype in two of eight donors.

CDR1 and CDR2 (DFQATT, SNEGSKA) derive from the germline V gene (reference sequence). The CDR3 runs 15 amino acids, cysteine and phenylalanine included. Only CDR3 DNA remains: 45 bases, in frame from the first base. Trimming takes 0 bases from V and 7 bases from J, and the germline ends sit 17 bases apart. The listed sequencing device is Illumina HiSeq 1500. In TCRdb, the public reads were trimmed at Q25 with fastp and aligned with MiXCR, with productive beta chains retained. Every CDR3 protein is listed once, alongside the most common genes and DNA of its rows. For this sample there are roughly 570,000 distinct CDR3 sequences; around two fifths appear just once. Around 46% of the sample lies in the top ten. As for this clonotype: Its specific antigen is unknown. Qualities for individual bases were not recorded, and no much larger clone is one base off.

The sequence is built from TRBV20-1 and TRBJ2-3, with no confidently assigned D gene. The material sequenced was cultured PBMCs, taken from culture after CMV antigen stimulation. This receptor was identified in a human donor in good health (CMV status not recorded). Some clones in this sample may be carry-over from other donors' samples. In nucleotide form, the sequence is TGCAGTGCTAGAGATCGTTCATGGGCATCATATACGCAGTATTTT. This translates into CSARDRSWASYTQYF.